The 27 T cell receptor beta chains below come from one sample, sequenced in a study of early T cells in non-severe SARS-CoV-2 infection. Each CDR3 protein is one row after TCRdb ran MiXCR on the 5' RACE reads. The repertoire holds 55,000 to 75,000 distinct CDR3 sequences, with roughly 8.4% as singletons. Sequencing was done on a sample of whole blood. The receptors were sampled from an adult who was a healthcare worker with PCR-confirmed SARS-CoV-2 infection or an uninfected control (not recorded which).

This clonotype has only one observation. Given a much more abundant clone one base away, this may be a read error. The chain combines TRBV20-1 with TRBJ2-1; possible D gene TRBD2, 6 bases. The CDR3 has 14 amino acids. Germline CDR1 is DFQATT and CDR2 is SNEGSKA (reference sequence). CDR3 in DNA: TGCAGTGCTTACCGGGACTCCCCCGGAAATGACCAGTTCTTC. The encoded protein is CSAYRDSPGNDQFF.

Ten or more counts support this clonotype. This chain connects TRBV29-1 to TRBJ1-2; 10 bases fit TRBD1. Germline V CDR1 and CDR2: SQVTM, ANQGSEA. Trimming took 6 bases from V and 8 from J; bases not matched to a gene: 9. The CDR3 runs to 13 residues. The CDR3 DNA reads TGCAGCGTAGCCGGGACAGGGGTCTTCGGCTACACCTTC. Residues: CSVAGTGVFGYTF. Combining the CDR3 with reference TRBV29-1 and TRBJ1-2 gives the whole variable domain SAVISQKPSRDICQRGTSLTIQCQVDSQVTMMFWYRQQPGQSLTLIATANQGSEATYESGFVIDKFPISRPNLTFSTLTVSNMSPEDSSIYLCSVAGTGVFGYTFGSGTRLTVV.

V is TRBV6-5 and J is TRBJ2-1; D tentatively reads TRBD1 or TRBD2 (5 bases each). The germline V and J ends were trimmed by 4 bases and 7 bases, with 20 bases remaining between them. Germline CDR1 is MNHEY and CDR2 is SVGAGI. CDR3 length: 16 amino acids. In DNA, the CDR3 is TGTGCCAGCAGTTTGTGGGACCTAGGCTTAGGAAATGAGCAGTTCTTC. Residues: CASSLWDLGLGNEQFF.

In its sample, this clonotype was seen many times. The genes are TRBV20-1 and TRBJ1-5, with a possible D match to TRBD1 (6 bases). This CDR3 has 14 amino acids. Germline V gene lookup returns CDR1 DFQATT and CDR2 SNEGSKA (reference sequence). The ends were cut back, 6 bases at V and 4 bases at J, with 16 bases in the middle. The CDR3 DNA is TGCAGTGCCACGGCGGACAGCTTTAATCAGCCCCAGCATTTT. Amino acid sequence: CSATADSFNQPQHF.

The rearrangement uses TRBV7-8 and TRBJ2-2; maybe TRBD1 (5 bases). Deletions cut 8 bases from V and 9 bases from J, with 13 bases between. The CDR3 runs to 12 residues. The germline V gene has CDR1 SGHVS and CDR2 FQNEAQ. DNA for the CDR3: TGTGCCAGCTCGGTTTGGGGCAGGGAGCTGTTTTTT. Its protein product is CASSVWGRELFF.

The genes are TRBV7-3 and TRBJ1-1; the match to TRBD1 covers 7 bases. CDR3 length: 16 amino acids. CDR1 SGHTA and CDR2 FQGTGA come from the germline V gene. With V trimmed by 0 bases and J by 1 base, 5 bases remained unmatched. The CDR3 DNA is TGTGCCAGCAGCTTAACAGGGGGGACAGCGAACACTGAAGCTTTCTTT. Translation gives CASSLTGGTANTEAFF.

This sequence joins TRBV10-3 and TRBJ1-4, with D perhaps matching TRBD1 (5 bases). Germline V gene lookup returns CDR1 ENHRY and CDR2 SYGVKD. V gave up 3 bases and J gave up 3 bases, with 5 bases separating them. The CDR3 consists of 13 residues. CDR3 sequence reads: CAISDRANEKLFF. The CDR3, as DNA: TGTGCCATCAGTGACAGGGCTAATGAAAAACTGTTTTTT.

This clonotype was picked up a small number of times. The V and J genes are TRBV20-1 and TRBJ1-1; tentative D call: TRBD1 (6 bases). CDR3 size: 14 residues. Germline CDR1 and CDR2: DFQATT and SNEGSKA (reference sequence). V was pared by 6 bases and J by 6 bases, with 20 bases between. The CDR3 nucleotides are TGCAGTGCCATACCGGGACAAATGAGGGCTGAAGCTTTCTTT. Protein sequence: CSAIPGQMRAEAFF.

This clonotype was seen at least ten times. This chain links TRBV4-1 with TRBJ1-2; D is unresolved. With 1 base removed from V and 2 bases from J, the gap between germline ends came to 2 bases. The germline CDR1 and CDR2 sequences are MGHRA and YSYEKL. The CDR3 runs 12 residues. The chain's CDR3 is CASSQVNYGYTF. The CDR3, as DNA: TGCGCCAGCAGCCAAGTGAACTATGGCTACACCTTC.

The chain carries TRBV29-1 and TRBJ1-4; D gene uncertain. Trimming stripped 7 bases from V and 0 bases from J, with 12 bases between. Germline assignment: CDR1 SQVTM and CDR2 ANQGSEA. The length of the CDR3 is 14 residues. The CDR3 region has the DNA TGCAGCGGCTGTGTCGGGGCAACTAATGAAAAACTGTTTTTT. Its protein product is CSGCVGATNEKLFF. The whole variable domain, remainder taken from reference TRBV29-1 and TRBJ1-4, is SAVISQKPSRDICQRGTSLTIQCQVDSQVTMMFWYRQQPGQSLTLIATANQGSEATYESGFVIDKFPISRPNLTFSTLTVSNMSPEDSSIYLCSGCVGATNEKLFFGSGTQLSVL.

The rearrangement links TRBV7-9 to TRBJ2-7; D unclear. The CDR3 runs to 15 residues. Germline V gives CDR1 SEHNR, CDR2 FQNEAQ (reference sequence). Trimming left V 2 bases short and J 2 bases short, with 13 bases between. The CDR3 spells CASSLPLRSAYEQYF. CDR3 DNA sequence: TGTGCCAGCAGCTTACCCCTTAGGTCGGCCTACGAGCAGTACTTC.

The J gene is TRBJ2-5, the V gene TRBV5-1; 11 bases map to TRBD2. CDR3 length: 16 amino acids. Germline CDR1 and CDR2: SGHRS and YFSETQ. After removal of 3 bases from V and 5 bases from J, the junction contained 9 bases not matched to a gene. CDR3 bases: TGCGCCAGCAGCTCCTCTTTAGCGGGAGGGGAGGAGACCCAGTACTTC. Amino acid sequence: CASSSSLAGGEETQYF. Filled out from reference TRBV5-1 and TRBJ2-5, the complete variable domain reads KAGVTQTPRYLIKTRGQQVTLSCSPISGHRSVSWYQQTPGQGLQFLFEYFSETQRNKGNFPGRFSGRQFSNSRSEMNVSTLELGDSALYLCASSSSLAGGEETQYFGPGTRLLVL.

This clonotype was observed a few times. The genes are TRBV28 and TRBJ1-3; 9 nucleotides align to TRBD1. CDR3 length equals 16 residues. Germline V gene lookup returns CDR1 MDHEN and CDR2 SYDVKM. J lost 4 bases, V lost 4 bases, and 8 bases had no gene match. CDR3 nucleotides: TGTGCCAGCAGTTCTCCGGGACAGGGAGGAGGAAACACCATATATTTT. It is translated as CASSSPGQGGGNTIYF.

The chain uses TRBV28 and TRBJ1-1, with D possibly matching TRBD1 (5 bases). This CDR3 has 14 amino acids. V lost 3 bases, J lost 8 bases, and 16 bases lay in between. Germline assignment: CDR1 MDHEN and CDR2 SYDVKM. CDR3 protein: CASSLLNRPWEAFF. The CDR3 DNA follows: TGTGCCAGCAGTTTGCTAAACAGGCCTTGGGAAGCTTTCTTT.

This clonotype was counted ten times or more. The J gene is TRBJ2-1, the V gene TRBV20-1; 8 nucleotides match TRBD2. V shed 0 bases and J 8 bases; nucleotides not matched to a gene: 9. Looked up from germline, CDR1 is DFQATT and CDR2 is SNEGSKA (reference sequence). The CDR3 is 15 amino acids. The CDR3 nucleotides read TGCAGTGCTAGAGATGGCGAGCGGGAGTCCGATGAGCAGTTCTTC. Amino acid sequence: CSARDGERESDEQFF.

This clonotype has a handful of counts. V is TRBV7-3 and J is TRBJ2-7, with D perhaps matching TRBD2 (6 bases). The CDR3 has 13 amino acids. Germline V gene sequence: CDR1 SGHTA, CDR2 FQGTGA. V lost 1 base, J lost 3 bases, and 7 bases lay in between. CDR3 residues: CASSLNSGYEQYF. The CDR3 coding sequence is TGTGCCAGCAGCTTAAATAGCGGCTACGAGCAGTACTTC. The entire variable domain, with the rest obtained from reference TRBV7-3 and TRBJ2-7, is as follows: GAGVSQTPSNKVTEKGKYVELRCDPISGHTALYWYRQSLGQGPEFLIYFQGTGAADDSGLPNDRFFAVRPEGSVSTLKIQRTERGDSAVYLCASSLNSGYEQYFGPGTRLTVT.

This clonotype was picked up many times. J is TRBJ2-6 and V is TRBV6-5; 11 nucleotides match TRBD1. Germline V gives CDR1 MNHEY, CDR2 SVGAGI. J lost 0 bases, V lost 2 bases, and 3 bases had no gene match. This CDR3 spans 18 amino acids. CDR3 protein: CASSYGGQGASGANVLTF. DNA for the CDR3: TGTGCCAGCAGTTACGGAGGACAGGGGGCCTCTGGGGCCAACGTCCTGACTTTC.

This clonotype has more than one count but fewer than ten. V is TRBV18 and J is TRBJ2-7, with D possibly being TRBD1 (5 bases). This CDR3 spans 14 amino acids. In germline, CDR1 is KGHSH, CDR2 LQKENI. Between the trimmed V and J ends, which lost 2 bases and 2 bases, there was a span of 10 bases. CDR3 DNA: TGTGCCAGCTCACCAAGGGGATCCCCCTACGAGCAGTACTTC. Amino acids: CASSPRGSPYEQYF.

This clonotype appeared many times. The V call is TRBV7-3, the J call TRBJ2-2, with D uncertain. V was clipped by 3 bases and J by 0 bases, with 2 bases between them. Germline V CDR1 and CDR2: SGHTA, FQGTGA. CDR3 length: 13 amino acids. DNA for the CDR3: TGTGCCAGCAGCTTCGCGAACACCGGGGAGCTGTTTTTT. This codes for CASSFANTGELFF.

This clonotype showed up many times. The CDR3 region is CASSSVGGRNEQFF. In DNA, the CDR3 is TGTGCCAGCAGCTCCGTCGGGGGTAGAAATGAGCAGTTCTTC. This sequence joins TRBV7-9 and TRBJ2-1; weak D call: TRBD2 (6 bases). The V and J ends lost 4 bases and 7 bases respectively, with 14 bases between them. The length of the CDR3 is 14 residues. CDR1 and CDR2 from the germline V gene are SEHNR and FQNEAQ (reference sequence).

This clonotype was counted at least ten times. CDR3 in DNA: TGTGCCAGCAGTTACGGAGCAGGGGCTAATCAGCCCCAGCATTTT. This codes for CASSYGAGANQPQHF. The rearrangement links TRBV6-5 to TRBJ1-5; tentative D call: TRBD1 (6 bases). The V end was cut by 2 bases, the J end by 4 bases, with 12 bases between. CDR3 size: 15 residues. From germline, CDR1 is MNHEY and CDR2 SVGAGI.

This clonotype was picked up a small number of times. The rearrangement joins TRBV5-4 to TRBJ2-1; a weak D match, TRBD2 (7 bases). Looked up from germline, CDR1 is SGHNT and CDR2 is YYREEE (reference sequence). V lost 4 bases and J 4 bases, leaving 15 bases between the germline ends. The CDR3 covers 15 residues. CDR3 amino acids: CASSGRGGPYNEQFF. The DNA for the CDR3 is TGTGCCAGCAGCGGTAGGGGGGGCCCTTACAATGAGCAGTTCTTC.

The V gene is TRBV12-3 or TRBV12-4, the J gene TRBJ2-2; 10 bases align to TRBD2. The CDR3 is made up of 15 amino acids. V gave up 6 bases and J gave up 5 bases; unmatched junction bases: 6. In DNA, the CDR3 is TGTGCCAGCAGCCCTAGCGGGAGAGGTACCGGGGAGCTGTTTTTT. Translating it yields CASSPSGRGTGELFF.

This clonotype was recorded many times. V and J are TRBV25-1 and TRBJ2-7; no clear D gene. The V end lost 5 bases, the J end lost 0 bases, and 20 bases lay between the germline ends. Germline assignment: CDR1 MGHDK and CDR2 SYGVNS. The CDR3 totals 17 residues. In nucleotides, the CDR3 is TGTGCCAGCAGTTACCGATTAATTGAAGTTTTCTCCTACGAGCAGTACTTC. Residues: CASSYRLIEVFSYEQYF.

In its sample, this clonotype was seen a few times. The rearrangement uses TRBV4-1 and TRBJ1-2; 7 bases are shared with TRBD1. V gave up 3 bases and J gave up 5 bases; unmatched junction bases: 9. This CDR3 region has 15 residues. Germline V lookup: CDR1 MGHRA, CDR2 YSYEKL. CDR3 in DNA: TGCGCCAGCAGCCAGCTAACAGGGGTGTCGTATGGCTACACCTTC. It yields the protein CASSQLTGVSYGYTF.

This clonotype came up many times. V usage is TRBV3-1 and J usage is TRBJ2-5, with a weak D call TRBD1 (5 bases). V lost 2 bases and J 4 bases, leaving 17 bases between the germline ends. The V gene's germline CDR1 is LGHDT and CDR2 YNNKEL (reference sequence). CDR3 length: 16 residues. CDR3 DNA sequence: TGTGCCAGCAGCCAATGGCAGCAACACCAGGGAGAGACCCAGTACTTC. Its translation is CASSQWQQHQGETQYF.

The sample holds many counts of this clonotype. The gene calls are TRBV11-2 and TRBJ2-3; 9 bases fit TRBD2. The J segment lost 2 bases and the V segment lost 5 bases, leaving 11 bases of the junction unmatched. CDR3 length: 17 amino acids. Germline-derived CDR1 and CDR2 are SGHAT and FQNNGV. In DNA form, the CDR3 reads TGTGCCAGCAGCCCTGTTACTAGCGGGTGGGCCACAGATACGCAGTATTTT. Translation: CASSPVTSGWATDTQYF.